A single sample gave rise to the 5 T cell receptor beta chains below, sequenced in a study of T cells in Graves' hyperthyroidism and ophthalmopathy. The investigators amplified TCR beta CDR3 regions from RNA transcripts. First-round RT-PCR targeting the TCR CDR3 was performed with the HTBI primer set. TCRdb independently ran MiXCR on the multiplex PCR reads; one entry per CDR3 protein. The table has hundreds of thousands of distinct CDR3 sequences, roughly 15% seen once; the top ten hold about 13%. Sequencing input: blood. These receptor sequences come from a man between 18 and 35 years old with Graves' ophthalmopathy.

This clonotype showed up many times. The J gene is TRBJ2-1, the V gene TRBV2; 8 bases are a match to TRBD1. Germline V gene lookup returns CDR1 SNHLY and CDR2 FYNNEI. This CDR3 region has 19 residues. The V and J ends lost 6 bases and 6 bases, in that order; junction bases with no gene match: 22. CDR3 bases: TGTGCCAGCAGACCATCACCTTCCTCAGGGGGCCTTAGGGGCAATGAGCAGTTCTTC. This encodes CASRPSPSSGGLRGNEQFF. Based on the CDR3 plus reference TRBV2 and TRBJ2-1, the full variable domain is EPEVTQTPSHQVTQMGQEVILRCVPISNHLYFYWYRQILGQKVEFLVSFYNNEISEKSEIFDDQFSVERPDGSNFTLKIRSTKLEDSAMYFCASRPSPSSGGLRGNEQFFGPGTRLTVL.

The sample holds many counts of this clonotype. The rearrangement joins TRBV9 to TRBJ2-3, with 8 bases identical to TRBD2. In germline, CDR1 is SGDLS, CDR2 YYNGEE. The CDR3 spans 17 residues. Trimming at V came to 3 bases and at J to 1 base, leaving 10 bases not matched to a gene. The CDR3 bases are TGTGCCAGCAGCGCCCACTACTTTAGCGGGGGCACAGATACGCAGTATTTT. Amino acids: CASSAHYFSGGTDTQYF. The variable domain in full, completed from reference TRBV9 and TRBJ2-3, reads DSGVTQTPKHLITATGQRVTLRCSPRSGDLSVYWYQQSLDQGLQFLIQYYNGEERAKGNILERFSAQQFPDLHSELNLSSLELGDSALYFCASSAHYFSGGTDTQYFGPGTRLTVL.

This clonotype was detected a few times. This sequence joins TRBV19 and TRBJ2-7; tentative D call: TRBD1 (5 bases). The germline V gene has CDR1 LNHDA and CDR2 SQIVND (reference sequence). V lost 1 base and J lost 2, with 12 bases in between. This CDR3 has 15 amino acids. The CDR3: CASSIAWTPTYEQYF. DNA for the CDR3: TGTGCCAGTAGTATAGCCTGGACACCAACCTACGAGCAGTACTTC.

This clonotype was detected many times. The rearrangement joins TRBV30 to TRBJ2-1, with a tentative D call TRBD1 (6 bases). CDR3 length equals 15 residues. V lost 0 bases to trimming and J lost 7 bases, with 16 bases between them. Per the germline V gene, CDR1 is GTSNPN and CDR2 is SVGIG (reference sequence). CDR3 nucleotide sequence: TGTGCCTGGAGTGTACCACAGGGTCGGGATAATGAGCAGTTCTTC. This codes for CAWSVPQGRDNEQFF.

This clonotype has a count of ten or more. This rearrangement joins TRBV10-3 to TRBJ1-1; no reliable D call. Trimming removed 3 bases at V and 8 bases at J, with 10 bases between. CDR3 length: 12 amino acids. Germline V gene lookup returns CDR1 ENHRY and CDR2 SYGVKD. This CDR3 reads CAISDSALEAFF. CDR3 coding DNA: TGTGCCATCAGTGACAGCGCCTTAGAAGCTTTCTTT.